Listed below are T cell receptor beta chains from one sample, sequenced in a study of blood T cell repertoires in COVID-19. The protocol was immunoSEQ multiplex PCR, while the TCRdb copy is restricted to in-frame clones and leaves out a portion. Of 250,000 to 350,000 clones in the sample, about nine tenths are singletons; the top ten hold 2% to 2.5%. The sequenced sample consisted of peripheral blood. These receptors all come from a woman aged 50 to 60 who had recovered from COVID-19. Each CDR3 is given with its conserved first and last residue. The order of the fields is V gene, D gene, J gene, clone size, CDR3 DNA, CDR3 protein. The D gene is left open where the match is weak. Clone size is given for some rows only: seen once, a few or many times, or a class if the clone is expanded.

V: TRBV27
D: -
J: TRBJ1-5
size: -
DNA: TGTGCCAGCAGTTTAAGGGGGGGCCAGCCCCAGCATTTT
CDR3: CASSLRGGQPQHF

V: TRBV9
D: TRBD2
J: TRBJ2-7
size: -
DNA: TGTGCCAGCAGCATCTCCGGGACTAGCGGCTACGAGCAGTACTTC
CDR3: CASSISGTSGYEQYF

V: TRBV7-9
D: -
J: TRBJ1-2
size: -
DNA: TGTGCCAGCAGCTTCGCAGGGTCCCCCTATGGCTACACCTTC
CDR3: CASSFAGSPYGYTF

V: TRBV19
D: TRBD1
J: TRBJ1-6
size: -
DNA: TGTGCCAGTAGTCCCCAACGAATCGAATCAGGGGGATTTAATTCACCCCTCCACTTT
CDR3: CASSPQRIESGGFNSPLHF

V: TRBV12-3/TRBV12-4
D: -
J: TRBJ1-2
size: many
DNA: TGTGCCAGCAGTGAGTGGAACTATGGCTACACCTTC
CDR3: CASSEWNYGYTF

V: TRBV5-4
D: -
J: TRBJ1-4
size: -
DNA: TGTGCCAGCAGCCTCGGGGGGGCAACTAATGAAAAACTGTTTTTT
CDR3: CASSLGGATNEKLFF

V: TRBV6-6
D: TRBD2
J: TRBJ2-1
size: -
DNA: TGTGCCAGCAGGGGGAGACTAGCGGGTCCAAGGAATGAGCAGTTCTTC
CDR3: CASRGRLAGPRNEQFF

V: TRBV11-1
D: -
J: TRBJ2-4
size: -
DNA: TGTGCCAGCAGCCCTATGTCGGCGGGCAACATTCAGTACTTC
CDR3: CASSPMSAGNIQYF

V: TRBV5-1
D: TRBD2
J: TRBJ2-5
size: few
DNA: TGCGCCAGCAGCTTGTTTCTAGCGGACCAAGAGACCCAGTACTTC
CDR3: CASSLFLADQETQYF

V: TRBV24-1
D: -
J: TRBJ2-5
size: -
DNA: TGTGCCACCAGTGACCCGCCTGGGGAAGGACAGCAAGAGACCCAGTACTTC
CDR3: CATSDPPGEGQQETQYF

V: TRBV19
D: -
J: TRBJ2-1
size: -
DNA: TGTGCCAGTAGTATACTTGGCCGCTCCTACAATGAGCAGTTCTTC
CDR3: CASSILGRSYNEQFF

V: TRBV18
D: -
J: TRBJ1-4
size: -
DNA: TGTGCCAGCTCACCTCTGGGGGGTGAAAAACTGTTTTTT
CDR3: CASSPLGGEKLFF

V: TRBV2
D: -
J: TRBJ1-1
size: -
DNA: TGTGCCAGCAGTGTATTTCTCAGGAACACTGAAGCTTTCTTT
CDR3: CASSVFLRNTEAFF

V: TRBV7-9
D: TRBD2
J: TRBJ2-2
size: -
DNA: TGTGCCAGCAGCTTAGGCGTGACTAGCGACACCACCGGGGAGCTGTTTTTT
CDR3: CASSLGVTSDTTGELFF

V: TRBV28
D: TRBD1
J: TRBJ2-3
size: -
DNA: TGTGCCAGCAGTTCCCCGGGACAGGGTCCAGATACGCAGTATTTT
CDR3: CASSSPGQGPDTQYF

V: TRBV25-1
D: -
J: TRBJ1-3
size: -
DNA: TGTGCCAGCAGGGCCCACGGGTTTTCAAACACCATATATTTT
CDR3: CASRAHGFSNTIYF

V: TRBV6-5
D: -
J: TRBJ1-2
size: -
DNA: TGTGCCAGCAGTTACTCGGTAGGGGGCTATGGCTACACCTTC
CDR3: CASSYSVGGYGYTF

V: TRBV5-1
D: -
J: TRBJ1-2
size: -
DNA: TGCGCCAGCAGAGGGGGAGAGGGCTATGGCTACACCTTC
CDR3: CASRGGEGYGYTF

V: TRBV5-5
D: -
J: TRBJ2-2
size: -
DNA: TGTGCCAACCGCTACAGGGAGGGCACCGGGGAGCTGTTTTTT
CDR3: CANRYREGTGELFF

V: TRBV29-1
D: -
J: TRBJ1-2
size: -
DNA: TGCAGCGTTGGGGGGGATGGCTACACCTTC
CDR3: CSVGGDGYTF

V: TRBV5-1
D: -
J: TRBJ1-1
size: -
DNA: TGCGCCAGCAGCTTGCAGGGGAACACTGAAGCTTTCTTT
CDR3: CASSLQGNTEAFF

V: TRBV29-1
D: TRBD1
J: TRBJ1-6
size: -
DNA: TGCAGCGTTCGACAGGGTTTAGGGTCACCCCTCCACTTT
CDR3: CSVRQGLGSPLHF

V: TRBV29-1
D: -
J: TRBJ2-5
size: -
DNA: TGCAGCGTTGAGTCGTTTGACTTCAAAGAGACCCAGTACTTC
CDR3: CSVESFDFKETQYF

V: TRBV24-1
D: -
J: TRBJ2-3
size: -
DNA: TGTGCCACCAGTGGCAGGGGTCGCCTTAATAGCACAGATACGCAGTATTTT
CDR3: CATSGRGRLNSTDTQYF

V: TRBV11-2
D: TRBD1
J: TRBJ2-1
size: -
DNA: TGTGCCAGCAGCAATCCGGGACAGGGCCTCAATGAGCAGTTCTTC
CDR3: CASSNPGQGLNEQFF

V: TRBV12-3/TRBV12-4
D: -
J: TRBJ2-7
size: -
DNA: TGTGCCAGCAGTTTGAGACAGCTCTACGAGCAGTACTTC
CDR3: CASSLRQLYEQYF

V: TRBV18
D: TRBD1
J: TRBJ1-1
size: -
DNA: TGTGCCAGCTCACCACAACAGGGGGAAAACACTGAAGCTTTCTTT
CDR3: CASSPQQGENTEAFF

V: TRBV5-1
D: TRBD2
J: TRBJ2-2
size: -
DNA: TGCGCCAGCAGCCCGGGGAGGGCCACCGGGGAGCTGTTTTTT
CDR3: CASSPGRATGELFF

V: TRBV5-1
D: TRBD1
J: TRBJ1-1
size: -
DNA: TGCGCCAGCAGCCTACGGACAGGGAACACTGAAGCTTTCTTT
CDR3: CASSLRTGNTEAFF

V: TRBV19
D: TRBD2
J: TRBJ2-7
size: few
DNA: TGTGCCAGTAGTACTGGACTAGCGACTTTCTACGAGCAGTACTTC
CDR3: CASSTGLATFYEQYF

V: TRBV28
D: TRBD1
J: TRBJ1-4
size: -
DNA: TGTGCCAGCAGCGGTAACAGGGGCCCTAATGAAAAACTGTTTTTT
CDR3: CASSGNRGPNEKLFF

V: TRBV7-2
D: TRBD1
J: TRBJ1-2
size: -
DNA: TGTGCCAGCAGCTTAGGATACGGGGACAGATTGAACTATGGCTACACCTTC
CDR3: CASSLGYGDRLNYGYTF

V: TRBV4-3
D: -
J: TRBJ2-5
size: once
DNA: TGCGCCAGCAGCCAGGGAGGGACACCCGAAGAGACCCAGTACTTC
CDR3: CASSQGGTPEETQYF

V: TRBV7-2
D: -
J: TRBJ1-4
size: -
DNA: TGTGCCAGCAGCTTGGGGCACAGACTGGAGAATGAAAAACTGTTTTTT
CDR3: CASSLGHRLENEKLFF

V: TRBV9
D: TRBD2
J: TRBJ2-7
size: -
DNA: TGTGCCAGCAGCGTAGTGGGGAGGGGCTACGAGCAGTACTTC
CDR3: CASSVVGRGYEQYF

V: TRBV9
D: -
J: TRBJ2-3
size: -
DNA: TGTGCCAGCAGCCAGGTGGGAGATACGCAGTATTTT
CDR3: CASSQVGDTQYF

V: TRBV27
D: -
J: TRBJ1-6
size: -
DNA: TGTGCCAGCAGGCCCGCGGGGAATTCACCCCTCCACTTT
CDR3: CASRPAGNSPLHF